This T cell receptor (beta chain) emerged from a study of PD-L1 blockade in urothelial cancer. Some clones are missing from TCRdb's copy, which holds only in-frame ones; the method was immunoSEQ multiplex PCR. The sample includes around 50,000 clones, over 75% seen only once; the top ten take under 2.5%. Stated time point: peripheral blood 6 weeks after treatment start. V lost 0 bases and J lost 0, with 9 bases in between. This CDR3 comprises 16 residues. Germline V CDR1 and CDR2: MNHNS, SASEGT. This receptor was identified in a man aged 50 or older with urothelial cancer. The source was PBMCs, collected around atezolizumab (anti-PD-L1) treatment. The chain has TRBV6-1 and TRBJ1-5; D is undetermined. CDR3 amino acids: CASSEAREYSNQPQHF. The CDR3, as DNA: TGTGCCAGCAGTGAAGCGCGGGAGTATAGCAATCAGCCCCAGCATTTT.